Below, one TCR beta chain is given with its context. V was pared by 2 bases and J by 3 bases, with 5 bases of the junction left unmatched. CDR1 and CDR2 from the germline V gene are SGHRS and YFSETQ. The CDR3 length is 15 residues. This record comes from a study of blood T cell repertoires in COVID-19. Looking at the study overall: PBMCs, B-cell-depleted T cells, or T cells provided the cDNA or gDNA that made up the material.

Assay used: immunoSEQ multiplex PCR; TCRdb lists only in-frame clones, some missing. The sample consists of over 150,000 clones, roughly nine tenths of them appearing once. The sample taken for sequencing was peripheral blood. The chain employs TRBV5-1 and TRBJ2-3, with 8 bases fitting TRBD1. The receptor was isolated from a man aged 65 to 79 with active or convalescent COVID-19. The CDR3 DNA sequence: TGCGCCAGCAGCTTTGGAACAGGGGGAACAGATACGCAGTATTTT. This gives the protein CASSFGTGGTDTQYF.